This T cell receptor (beta chain) was identified during a study of T cell clonality in common variable immunodeficiency. Whole-study results and caveats: Fewer deletions and N-nucleotide insertions were reportedly seen in common variable immunodeficiency TCR beta sequences. TCRbeta clonality was increased in CVID versus healthy controls. Links between repertoire features and CVID complications were heterogeneity-limited.

Here immunoSEQ multiplex PCR was the method, and the copy in TCRdb shows in-frame clones only, minus some. The counts give some 50,000 clones, none of them seen only once; 1.8% is held by the top ten. Donors gave about 5 to 8.5 ml heparinized peripheral whole blood. This CDR3 spans 13 amino acids. The J segment lost 4 bases and the V segment lost 1 base, leaving 0 bases of the junction unmatched. Germline CDR1 SGHDT, CDR2 YYEEEE. This clone came up many times. What it binds is not known. The missing CDR3 end, 3 residues past where the read stops, is filled in from the germline J gene. Sequencing used peripheral blood mononuclear cells. The chain couples TRBV5-6 to TRBJ2-5; 8 bases fit TRBD2. The source of this sequence is a person aged 18 to 69 in good health. CDR3 region: CASSLLAGETQYF. CDR3 bases read: TGTGCCAGCAGCTTGCTAGCGGGAGAGACC.